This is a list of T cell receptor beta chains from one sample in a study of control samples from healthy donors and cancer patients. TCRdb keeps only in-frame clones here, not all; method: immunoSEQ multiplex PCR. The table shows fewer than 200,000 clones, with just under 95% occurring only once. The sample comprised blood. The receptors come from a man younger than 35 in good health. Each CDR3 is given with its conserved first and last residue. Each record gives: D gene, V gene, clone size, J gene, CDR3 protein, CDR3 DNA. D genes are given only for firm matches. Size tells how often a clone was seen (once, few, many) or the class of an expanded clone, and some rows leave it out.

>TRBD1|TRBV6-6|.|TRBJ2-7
CASSKGQGFYEQYF
TGTGCCAGCAGTAAGGGACAGGGGTTTTACGAGCAGTACTTC
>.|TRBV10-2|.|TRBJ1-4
CASRTENEKLFF
TGCGCCAGCAGGACAGAAAATGAAAAACTGTTTTTT
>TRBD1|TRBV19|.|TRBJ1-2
CASSLTGSYGYTF
TGTGCCAGTAGCCTGACAGGGTCCTATGGCTACACCTTC
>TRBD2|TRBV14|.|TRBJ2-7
CASSQGPAAGAFGEQYF
TGTGCCAGCAGCCAAGGACCTGCAGCGGGGGCCTTCGGGGAGCAGTACTTC
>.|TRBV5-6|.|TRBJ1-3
CASSLLISAGPGNTIYF
TGTGCCAGCAGCTTGCTTATTTCCGCAGGTCCCGGAAACACCATATATTTT
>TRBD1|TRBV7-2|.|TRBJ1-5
CASSLGLGRGWNQPQHF
TGTGCCAGCAGCTTAGGGCTAGGCAGGGGGTGGAATCAGCCCCAGCATTTT
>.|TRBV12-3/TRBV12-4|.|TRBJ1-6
CASSLNSNSPLHF
TGTGCCAGCAGTTTGAACTCAAATTCACCCCTCCACTTT
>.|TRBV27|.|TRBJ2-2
CASSYRGLTGELFF
TGTGCCAGCAGTTACAGGGGACTGACCGGGGAGCTGTTTTTT
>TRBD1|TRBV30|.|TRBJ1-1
CAWKQGDLYTEAFF
TGTGCCTGGAAACAGGGGGACCTCTACACTGAAGCTTTCTTT
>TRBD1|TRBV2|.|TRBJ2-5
CASSEATGLETQYF
TGTGCCAGCAGTGAAGCGACAGGGTTGGAGACCCAGTACTTC
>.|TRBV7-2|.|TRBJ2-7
CASSHPGFYEQYF
TGTGCCAGCAGCCACCCGGGGTTCTACGAGCAGTACTTC
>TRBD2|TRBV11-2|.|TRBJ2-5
CASSLSSGETQYF
TGTGCCAGCAGCTTATCTAGCGGGGAGACCCAGTACTTC
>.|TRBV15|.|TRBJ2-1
CATSRDPPVLPTYNEQFF
TGTGCCACCAGCAGAGATCCCCCGGTCCTCCCAACCTACAATGAGCAGTTCTTC
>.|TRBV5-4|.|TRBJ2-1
CASSLGLGGSQNEQFF
TGTGCCAGCAGCTTAGGACTAGGGGGGAGTCAAAATGAGCAGTTCTTC
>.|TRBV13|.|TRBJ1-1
CASSPQTLANTEAFF
TGTGCCAGCAGCCCACAAACCTTGGCGAACACTGAAGCTTTCTTT
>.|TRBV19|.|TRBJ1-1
CANHESPKNTEAFF
TGTGCCAATCACGAAAGCCCCAAGAACACTGAAGCTTTCTTT
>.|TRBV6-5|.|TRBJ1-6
CASSPSAGVNSPLHF
TGTGCCAGCAGCCCCTCGGCGGGGGTAAATTCACCCCTCCACTTT
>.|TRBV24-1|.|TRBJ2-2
CATSDFEPSSNAGELFF
TGTGCCACCAGTGATTTCGAGCCGAGTTCCAATGCCGGGGAGCTGTTTTTT
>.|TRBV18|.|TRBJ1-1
CASSPPNTGLGEAFF
TGTGCCAGCTCACCACCGAACACGGGGTTAGGGGAAGCTTTCTTT
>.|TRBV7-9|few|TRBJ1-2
CASSPDDRQLGGYTF
TGTGCCAGCAGCCCAGATGACAGGCAGTTGGGGGGCTACACCTTC
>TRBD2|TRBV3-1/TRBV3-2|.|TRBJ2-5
CASSQARSGGTQETQYF
TGTGCCAGCAGCCAAGCACGGAGCGGGGGGACTCAAGAGACCCAGTACTTC